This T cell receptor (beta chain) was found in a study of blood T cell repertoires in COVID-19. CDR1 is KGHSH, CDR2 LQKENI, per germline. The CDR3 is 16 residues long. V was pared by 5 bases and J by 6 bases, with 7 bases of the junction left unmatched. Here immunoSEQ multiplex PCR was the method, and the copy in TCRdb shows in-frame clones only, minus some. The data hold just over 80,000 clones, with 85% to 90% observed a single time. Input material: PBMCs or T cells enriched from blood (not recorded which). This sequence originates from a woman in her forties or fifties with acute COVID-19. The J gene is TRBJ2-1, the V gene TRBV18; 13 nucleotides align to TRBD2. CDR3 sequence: CASSIPGLAGFNEQFF. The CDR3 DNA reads TGTGCCAGCTCAATTCCGGGACTAGCGGGATTCAATGAGCAGTTCTTC. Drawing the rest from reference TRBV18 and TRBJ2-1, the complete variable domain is NAGVMQNPRHLVRRRGQEARLRCSPMKGHSHVYWYRQLPEEGLKFMVYLQKENIIDESGMPKERFSAEFPKEGPSILRIQQVVRGDSAAYFCASSIPGLAGFNEQFFGPGTRLTVL.